These 27 T cell receptor beta chains were sequenced from one sample in a study of blood T cell repertoires in COVID-19. The method was immunoSEQ multiplex PCR; TCRdb's version includes in-frame clones alone and lacks a portion of them. The sample lists 75,000 to 95,000 clones; about 81% were seen once. Specimen: peripheral blood. Source of these receptors: a human donor in a cohort sampled during active COVID-19.

The gene calls are TRBV11-2 and TRBJ1-1, with D tentatively TRBD1 (6 bases). The germline gives CDR1 SGHAT, CDR2 FQNNGV. This CDR3 has 13 amino acids. V gave up 5 bases and J gave up 5 bases, with 12 bases separating them. CDR3 protein: CASSPTGRTEAFF. For the CDR3, the DNA is TGTGCCAGCAGCCCAACAGGGCGAACTGAAGCTTTCTTT.

The chain carries TRBV28 and TRBJ1-1; D not resolved. The CDR3 is 14 amino acids. Germline-derived CDR1 and CDR2 are MDHEN and SYDVKM. The V and J ends lost 8 bases and 1 base respectively, with 14 bases between them. CDR3 protein: CASVPSGGNTEAFF. In DNA, the CDR3 is TGTGCCAGCGTACCTTCAGGTGGGAACACTGAAGCTTTCTTT.

This clone occurred a few times. V usage is TRBV18 and J usage is TRBJ2-7; 9 bases map to TRBD2. V lost 5 bases and J lost 8; bases outside the gene matches: 7. The CDR3 runs 13 residues. Germline values: CDR1 KGHSH, CDR2 LQKENI. CDR3 nucleotide sequence: TGTGCCAGCTCATCCGCTAGCGGGGATCAGCAGTACTTC. It specifies CASSSASGDQQYF.

This rearrangement joins TRBV7-6 to TRBJ1-3; D is ambiguous. Germline lookup yields CDR1 SGHVS and CDR2 FNYEAQ. The CDR3 sequence is 17 residues long. Trimming left V 0 bases short and J 4 bases short, with 16 bases between. The CDR3 nucleotides read TGTGCCAGCAGCTTAGCGGTGGGAGCCTCGGGAGGAAACACCATATATTTT. Encoded protein: CASSLAVGASGGNTIYF.

The chain links TRBV4-2 to TRBJ1-2, with TRBD1 matching 7 bases. The CDR3 is made up of 17 amino acids. V shed 0 bases, J shed 8 bases, and the junction held 15 bases outside the gene matches. CDR1 LGHNA and CDR2 YNFKEQ come from the germline V gene. The CDR3 DNA sequence: TGTGCCAGCAGCCAAGATCGCGGGACAGTCAGAGGTTCAGGCTACACCTTC. Its translation is CASSQDRGTVRGSGYTF.

This chain links TRBV7-9 with TRBJ2-1; 10 positions agree with TRBD2. The V and J ends lost 5 bases and 4 bases, in that order; junction bases with no gene match: 2. CDR1 and CDR2 (germline): SEHNR, FQNEAQ (reference sequence). This CDR3 spans 14 amino acids. The CDR3 nucleotides read TGTGCCAGCAGCCCGGGACTAGCGTACAATGAGCAGTTCTTC. Translating it yields CASSPGLAYNEQFF.

The rearrangement joins TRBV6-6 to TRBJ1-1, with D uncertain. V lost 0 bases and J lost 4, with 9 bases in between. The CDR3 is made up of 14 amino acids. Germline V gene data show CDR1 as MNHNY and CDR2 as SVGAGI (reference sequence). DNA for the CDR3: TGTGCCAGCAGTTACTCGGAGGGCGCCACTGAAGCTTTCTTT. This codes for CASSYSEGATEAFF.

In this sample, this clone turned up once. The chain couples TRBV5-1 to TRBJ2-1, with 9 bases matching TRBD2. J was trimmed by 5 bases and V by 0 bases; bases with no gene match: 3. Germline V gives CDR1 SGHRS, CDR2 YFSETQ. The CDR3 sequence is 15 residues long. The CDR3 here is CASSLAAGGHNEQFF. CDR3 nucleotides: TGCGCCAGCAGCTTGGCCGCGGGGGGGCACAATGAGCAGTTCTTC.

The chain combines TRBV7-3 with TRBJ2-7; the D gene is possibly TRBD1 (5 bases). The V and J ends lost 3 bases and 5 bases respectively, with 11 bases between them. Germline V gene lookup returns CDR1 SGHTA and CDR2 FQGTGA. The CDR3 runs to 13 residues. The DNA for the CDR3 is TGTGCCAGCAGCTTGACAGATTCCCACGAGCAGTACTTC. The encoded protein is CASSLTDSHEQYF.

V gene TRBV2 combines with J gene TRBJ1-1; D remains unclear. V lost 7 bases and J lost 1, with 22 bases in between. The CDR3 is 17 residues long. Germline V CDR1 and CDR2: SNHLY, FYNNEI. CDR3 nucleotide sequence: TGTGCCAGCATTCGACACGCTTTAAAGGTGGCGAACACTGAAGCTTTCTTT. As protein: CASIRHALKVANTEAFF.

The chain carries TRBV5-8 and TRBJ2-5, with D uncertain. Trimming pared 3 bases from V and 4 bases from J, leaving 10 bases between. CDR3 length: 13 amino acids. Per the germline V gene, CDR1 is SGHTS and CDR2 is YDEGEE. The chain's CDR3 is CASSSVLRETQYF. CDR3 in DNA: TGTGCCAGCAGCTCGGTGCTTCGAGAGACCCAGTACTTC.

The chain combines TRBV5-1 with TRBJ1-1; D is ambiguous. With 5 bases removed from V and 3 bases from J, the gap between germline ends came to 14 bases. Germline V gives CDR1 SGHRS, CDR2 YFSETQ. The CDR3 runs to 14 residues. The CDR3 DNA follows: TGCGCCAGCAGTTCCTCGGATGGAGACACTGAAGCTTTCTTT. The encoded protein is CASSSSDGDTEAFF.

This chain uses TRBV3-1 (or the pseudogene TRBV3-2) with TRBJ2-5; D not resolved. Germline lookup yields CDR1 LGHDT and CDR2 YNNKEL (reference sequence). Trimming left V 4 bases short and J 1 base short, with 7 bases between. This CDR3 has 13 amino acids. The CDR3 DNA reads as TGTGCCAGCAGCCCACAGATCCAAGAGACCCAGTACTTC. Residues: CASSPQIQETQYF.

This clone was seen just once. The chain combines TRBV7-9 with TRBJ2-1, with TRBD1 matching 9 bases. V dropped 0 bases and J dropped 8; count of bases not matched to a gene: 8. The CDR3 covers 16 residues. The germline V gene encodes CDR1 SEHNR and CDR2 FQNEAQ (reference sequence). The DNA for the CDR3 is TGTGCCAGCAGCTTAGCGCTAGGGACAGGGAGACATGAGCAGTTCTTC. Its protein is CASSLALGTGRHEQFF. Supplemented by reference TRBV7-9 and TRBJ2-1, the full variable domain reads DTGVSQNPRHKITKRGQNVTFRCDPISEHNRLYWYRQTLGQGPEFLTYFQNEAQLEKSRLLSDRFSAERPKGSFSTLEIQRTEQGDSAMYLCASSLALGTGRHEQFFGPGTRLTVL.

The rearrangement joins TRBV6-6 to TRBJ2-1; D might be TRBD2 (5 bases). V lost 6 bases and J 3 bases, leaving 18 bases between the germline ends. There are 16 residues in the CDR3. Germline V gene sequence: CDR1 MNHNY, CDR2 SVGAGI (reference sequence). CDR3 bases: TGTGCCAGCAGAAGGCGGCTAGCACAGTTCTACAATGAGCAGTTCTTC. It codes for CASRRRLAQFYNEQFF.

The V gene is TRBV19, the J gene TRBJ2-1; no clear D gene. The CDR3 extends over 12 amino acids. Per germline, CDR1 LNHDA and CDR2 SQIVND (reference sequence). Trimming removed 6 bases at V and 7 bases at J, with 10 bases between. The CDR3 region has the DNA TGTGCCAGTAGGACTTCGCCTAATGAGCAGTTCTTC. It is translated as CASRTSPNEQFF. Full variable domain (outside the CDR3, taken from reference TRBV19 and TRBJ2-1): DGGITQSPKYLFRKEGQNVTLSCEQNLNHDAMYWYRQDPGQGLRLIYYSQIVNDFQKGDIAEGYSVSREKKESFPLTVTSAQKNPTAFYLCASRTSPNEQFFGPGTRLTVL.

The chain combines TRBV7-9 with TRBJ2-3, with 8 bases aligning to TRBD1. Trimming removed 4 bases from V and 4 bases from J; junction bases left unmatched: 10. This CDR3 has 16 amino acids. Germline CDR1 reads SEHNR; CDR2 reads FQNEAQ (reference sequence). The CDR3 here is CASSYGQGDLPDTQYF. CDR3 in DNA: TGTGCCAGCAGCTATGGACAGGGCGACCTCCCAGATACGCAGTATTTT.

This chain links TRBV29-1 with TRBJ1-4; D possibly corresponds to TRBD1 (5 bases). V lost 5 bases to trimming and J lost 3 bases, with 10 bases between them. This CDR3 region has 13 residues. Germline V gives CDR1 SQVTM, CDR2 ANQGSEA. The CDR3 sequence is CSVSGSANEKLFF. CDR3 bases: TGCAGCGTTTCAGGGTCGGCTAATGAAAAACTGTTTTTT.

The CDR3 DNA follows: TGTGCCAGCAGCTTAAATGAGATTGAAAAACTGTTTTTT. Protein product: CASSLNEIEKLFF. The V and J genes are TRBV11-1 and TRBJ1-4, with D unclear. V was shortened by 2 bases and J by 7 bases, with 8 bases between the two germline ends. The CDR3 has 13 residues. In germline, CDR1 is SGHAT, CDR2 FQDESV (reference sequence).

The V gene is TRBV5-4, the J gene TRBJ1-2; TRBD1 matches 8 bases. CDR1 is SGHNT and CDR2 is YYREEE in the germline V gene (reference sequence). Trimming removed 4 bases from V and 3 bases from J; junction bases left unmatched: 8. The CDR3 has 15 residues. The CDR3 region is CASSITVTGDYGYTF. CDR3 in DNA: TGTGCCAGCAGCATTACCGTGACAGGGGACTATGGCTACACCTTC. The variable domain in full, with the rest retrieved from reference TRBV5-4 and TRBJ1-2, is ETGVTQSPTHLIKTRGQQVTLRCSSQSGHNTVSWYQQALGQGPQFIFQYYREEENGRGNFPPRFSGLQFPNYSSELNVNALELDDSALYLCASSITVTGDYGYTFGSGTRLTVV.

V and J are TRBV7-9 and TRBJ1-1; weak D call: TRBD1 (6 bases). The CDR3 has 13 residues. V lost 4 bases, J lost 5 bases, and 11 bases lay in between. Looked up from germline, CDR1 is SEHNR and CDR2 is FQNEAQ (reference sequence). The CDR3 protein is CASSYKGGTEAFF. CDR3 bases: TGTGCCAGCAGCTACAAGGGGGGGACTGAAGCTTTCTTT.

The V call is TRBV3-1 (or the pseudogene TRBV3-2), the J call TRBJ1-5; perhaps TRBD1 as D (6 bases). This CDR3 is 13 amino acids long. V dropped 4 bases and J dropped 4 bases, with 8 bases sitting between them. Germline values: CDR1 LGHDT, CDR2 YNNKEL (reference sequence). CDR3 region: CASSPGQNQPQHF. As DNA, the CDR3 is TGTGCCAGCAGCCCCGGACAGAATCAGCCCCAGCATTTT.

The chain joins TRBV4-1 to TRBJ1-1; D unresolved. Germline CDR1 MGHRA, CDR2 YSYEKL. The CDR3 totals 15 residues. The ends were cut back, 1 base at V and 4 bases at J, with 13 bases in the middle. The CDR3 loop is CASSQVTRESTEAFF. The CDR3, as DNA: TGCGCCAGCAGCCAAGTAACTAGGGAGAGCACTGAAGCTTTCTTT.

The CDR3 sequence: CASSYGLAGGPGTDTQYF. As DNA, the CDR3 is TGTGCCAGCAGCTACGGACTAGCGGGGGGGCCGGGCACAGATACGCAGTATTTT. This sequence joins TRBV3-1 (or the pseudogene TRBV3-2) and TRBJ2-3; 15 positions match TRBD2. Trimming took 5 bases from V and 1 from J; bases not matched to a gene: 7. The CDR3 extends over 18 amino acids. Germline V gives CDR1 LGHDT, CDR2 YNNKEL (reference sequence).

This chain joins TRBV2 and TRBJ1-5, with D possibly being TRBD1 (5 bases). Germline CDR1 and CDR2: SNHLY and FYNNEI. CDR3 length equals 15 residues. Trimming left V 3 bases short and J 0 bases short, with 9 bases between. Written as DNA, the CDR3 is TGTGCCAGCAGTGACTTCAGGGATAGCAATCAGCCCCAGCATTTT. It specifies CASSDFRDSNQPQHF. The full variable domain, rest sourced from reference TRBV2 and TRBJ1-5, is EPEVTQTPSHQVTQMGQEVILRCVPISNHLYFYWYRQILGQKVEFLVSFYNNEISEKSEIFDDQFSVERPDGSNFTLKIRSTKLEDSAMYFCASSDFRDSNQPQHFGDGTRLSIL.

V is TRBV24-1 and J is TRBJ2-6, with TRBD1 identical over 7 bases. V lost 9 bases to trimming and J lost 0 bases; unmatched junction nucleotides: 7. The CDR3 totals 16 residues. Germline assignment: CDR1 KGHDR and CDR2 SFDVKD. CDR3 nucleotide sequence: TGTGCCACCGCCAACGGGGACAGCTCTGGGGCCAACGTCCTGACTTTC. It is translated as CATANGDSSGANVLTF.

In its sample, this clone was seen a few times. The genes are TRBV5-6 and TRBJ1-5, with D possibly TRBD1 on 6 matching bases. This CDR3 has 16 residues. Deletions cut 2 bases from V and 2 bases from J, with 14 bases between. Germline-derived CDR1 and CDR2 are SGHDT and YYEEEE. Here the CDR3 reads CASSLRTEGGNQPQHF. As DNA, the CDR3 is TGTGCCAGCAGCTTACGGACAGAGGGTGGCAATCAGCCCCAGCATTTT.